The 14 T cell receptor beta chains reported below all come from one sample, sequenced in a study of T cell repertoires in cytomegalovirus infection. TCRdb re-analysed the reads in MiXCR, keeping a single row per CDR3 protein. The sample lists 550,000 to 850,000 distinct CDR3 sequences; about 30% were seen once. These receptors' targets are unknown. The sequenced sample was cultured PBMCs, obtained from culture after CMV antigen stimulation. The receptors were sampled from a human donor in good health (CMV status not recorded). Some clones in this sample may be carry-over from other donors' samples.

The rearrangement uses TRBV2 and TRBJ1-1; D not certain. The CDR3 is 13 residues long. Germline V gene lookup returns CDR1 SNHLY and CDR2 FYNNEI. V lost 7 bases and J 0 bases, leaving 9 bases between the germline ends. CDR3 DNA sequence: TGTGCCAGCACGGGTTTTATGAACACTGAAGCTTTCTTT. Translating it yields CASTGFMNTEAFF.

As for this clonotype: It is likely a read error, because the conserved phenylalanine at the end of the CDR3 is missing. The chain couples TRBV20-1 to TRBJ1-5; D gene ambiguous. Germline assignment: CDR1 DFQATT and CDR2 SNEGSKA (reference sequence). This CDR3 contains 13 residues. Trimming left V 5 bases short and J 2 bases short, with 10 bases between. DNA of the CDR3: TGCAGTGCTCCTGGCCAGGGCAATCAGCCCCAGCATTGT. Protein product: CSAPGQGNQPQHC.

The sample holds one count of this clonotype. The chain uses TRBV19 and TRBJ2-3, with 10 bases lining up with TRBD2. Per germline, CDR1 LNHDA and CDR2 SQIVND (reference sequence). V dropped 7 bases and J dropped 4; count of bases not matched to a gene: 2. There are 13 residues in the CDR3. The CDR3 sequence: CASKTSGSDTQYF. DNA for the CDR3: TGTGCCAGTAAGACTAGCGGGTCAGATACGCAGTATTTT.

The CDR3 loop is CTSQHDPQTEAFF. As DNA, the CDR3 is TGTACCTCCCAACATGACCCGCAAACTGAAGCTTTCTTT. The J gene is TRBJ1-1, the V gene TRBV5-4, with D uncertain. CDR1 SGHNT and CDR2 YYREEE come from the germline V gene (reference sequence). The CDR3 loop spans 13 amino acids.

This clonotype has ten or more counts. The rearrangement links TRBV7-2 to TRBJ2-1; 7 nucleotides agree with TRBD2. The CDR3 length is 15 residues. V lost 5 bases to trimming and J lost 8 bases; unmatched junction nucleotides: 12. Germline-derived CDR1 and CDR2 are SGHTA and FQGNSA. CDR3 protein: CASSPMGGGGDEQFF. CDR3 nucleotides: TGTGCCAGCAGCCCCATGGGCGGGGGAGGGGATGAGCAGTTCTTC.

CDR3 in DNA: TGTGCCAGCAGCTTATACACTAGCGGGAGACACGCAGATACGCAGTATTTT. It codes for CASSLYTSGRHADTQYF. The rearrangement uses TRBV7-2 and TRBJ2-3; 11 nucleotides agree with TRBD2. After removal of 2 bases from V and 4 bases from J, the junction contained 8 bases not matched to a gene. Germline V gene lookup returns CDR1 SGHTA and CDR2 FQGNSA. The CDR3 runs 17 residues.

The chain recombines TRBV2 with TRBJ2-7, with D perhaps given as TRBD1 or TRBD2 (5 bases each). Germline V gene lookup returns CDR1 SNHLY and CDR2 FYNNEI. CDR3 length: 14 amino acids. Trimming left V 5 bases short and J 5 bases short, with 16 bases between. This chain's CDR3 is CASSRDPGGHEQYF. The CDR3 coding sequence is TGTGCCAGCAGTCGGGACCCGGGCGGCCACGAGCAGTACTTC.

This clonotype came up a few times. Germline and junction disagree at one end, which may indicate a read error. This chain connects TRBV4-1 to TRBJ1-5; D gene uncertain. The germline V gene encodes CDR1 MGHRA and CDR2 YSYEKL. The CDR3 sequence is 15 residues long. As DNA, the CDR3 is TGTGCCAGCACCTCCAGCTTACTTAGCAATCAGCCCCAGCATTTT. This gives the protein CASTSSLLSNQPQHF.

The V and J genes are TRBV20-1 and TRBJ2-3; TRBD2 matches 7 bases. Per the germline V gene, CDR1 is DFQATT and CDR2 is SNEGSKA (reference sequence). The CDR3 extends over 14 amino acids. The V segment lost 0 bases and the J segment 4 bases; nucleotides outside the gene matches: 4. DNA of the CDR3: TGCAGTGCTAGAGATCAGCGGGGCTCAGATACGCAGTATTTT. Protein: CSARDQRGSDTQYF.

This clonotype was counted at least ten times. The rearrangement links TRBV7-2 to TRBJ1-2; no firm D call. With 0 bases removed from V and 1 base from J, the gap between germline ends came to 6 bases. Per the germline V gene, CDR1 is SGHTA and CDR2 is FQGNSA. This CDR3 is 14 amino acids long. The CDR3 reads CASSLAPVNYGYTF. The CDR3, as DNA: TGTGCCAGCAGCTTAGCCCCAGTTAACTATGGCTACACCTTC.

There are a few counts of this clonotype. The J gene is TRBJ2-1, the V gene TRBV29-1, with TRBD2 matching over 9 bases. Trimming took 4 bases from V and 4 from J; bases not matched to a gene: 2. Germline V gene sequence: CDR1 SQVTM, CDR2 ANQGSEA. The CDR3 is made up of 13 amino acids. Written as DNA, the CDR3 is TGCAGCGTTGTAACTAGCGGGTACAATGAGCAGTTCTTC. Translation gives CSVVTSGYNEQFF.

This clonotype was observed a handful of times. In nucleotides, the CDR3 is TGTGCTAGTGGTTTGTCACGGCGCGAGCAGTACTTC. Protein sequence: CASGLSRREQYF. This chain connects TRBV12-5 to TRBJ2-7, with D unresolved. CDR1 is LGHNT, CDR2 FRNRAP, per germline. Trimming shortened V by 2 bases and J by 6 bases, and 8 bases separated the two germline ends. CDR3 length: 12 residues.

The chain joins TRBV29-1 to TRBJ2-3; tentative D call: TRBD1 (5 bases). Germline V gene sequence: CDR1 SQVTM, CDR2 ANQGSEA. CDR3 length equals 14 residues. The V end lost 7 bases, the J end lost 6 bases, and 20 bases lay between the germline ends. CDR3: CSADRSGRADTQYF. DNA for the CDR3: TGCAGCGCCGACAGATCCGGACGGGCGGATACGCAGTATTTT.

This chain connects TRBV12-3 or TRBV12-4 to TRBJ1-1; D uncertain. Trimming took 6 bases from V and 4 from J, leaving 12 bases between them. The CDR3 loop spans 13 amino acids. CDR3 in DNA: TGTGCCAGCAGCCGCGTCCGGGGCACTGAAGCTTTCTTT. Encoded protein: CASSRVRGTEAFF.